This T cell receptor (beta chain) derives from a study of cytomegalovirus exposure and HLA in healthy donors. Findings of the study overall: What TCR beta sequences reportedly achieved was accurate prediction of HLA-A and HLA-B alleles in most subjects. Exclusion applied to some V segments, including TRBV6-2 and TRBV6-3, as they were indistinguishable.

This PCR relied on a set of 60 Vbeta primers and 13 Jbeta primers. Assay used: immunoSEQ multiplex PCR; TCRdb lists only in-frame clones, some missing. The table lists 150,000 or so clones, approximately 82% of them singletons. Trimming removed 6 bases from V and 1 base from J; junction bases left unmatched: 14. Germline V gene lookup returns CDR1 MDHEN and CDR2 SYDVKM. The CDR3 is 19 amino acids. With respect to this clone: The antigen remains unidentified.

The receptor was isolated from a woman in her 40s in good health and CMV-seronegative. The sample consisted of PBMCs. This sequence joins TRBV28 and TRBJ2-3; 12 positions agree with TRBD2. The CDR3 here is CASSTPTSGGFPGTDTQYF. CDR3 DNA sequence: TGTGCCAGCAGCACCCCGACTAGCGGGGGTTTTCCTGGCACAGATACGCAGTATTTT.